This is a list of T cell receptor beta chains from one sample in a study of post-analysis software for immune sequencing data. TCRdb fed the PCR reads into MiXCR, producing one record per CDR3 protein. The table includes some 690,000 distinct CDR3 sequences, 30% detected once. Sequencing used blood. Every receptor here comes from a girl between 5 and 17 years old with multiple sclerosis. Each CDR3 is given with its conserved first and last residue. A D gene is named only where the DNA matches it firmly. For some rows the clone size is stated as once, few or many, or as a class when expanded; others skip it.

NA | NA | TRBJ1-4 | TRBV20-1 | TGCAGTGCTAGTTTAATCACTAATGAAAAACTGTTTTTT | CSASLITNEKLFF
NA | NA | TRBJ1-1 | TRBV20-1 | TGCAGTGCTCCCGACGGGGGGGTGAACACTGAAGCTTTCTTT | CSAPDGGVNTEAFF
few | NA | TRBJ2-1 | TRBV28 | TGTGCCAGCAGTTTACGCCCCCGGGGCGCGACCAACAATGAGCAGTTCTTC | CASSLRPRGATNNEQFF
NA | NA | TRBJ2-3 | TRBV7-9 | TGTGCCAGCAGCCCGGACAGATTTAGCACAGATACGCAGTATTTT | CASSPDRFSTDTQYF
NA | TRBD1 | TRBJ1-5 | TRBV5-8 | TGTGCCAGCAGCCGACAGGGTTTGGGCAATCAGCCCCAGCATTTT | CASSRQGLGNQPQHF
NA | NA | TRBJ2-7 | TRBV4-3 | TGCGCCAGCAGCCAAGATCGGCACTCCTACGAGCAGTACTTC | CASSQDRHSYEQYF
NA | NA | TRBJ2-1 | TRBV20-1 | TGCAGTGCTAGAGATTCCTCCAGCGCCCACAATGAGCAGTTCTTC | CSARDSSSAHNEQFF
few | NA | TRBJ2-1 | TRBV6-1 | TGTGCCAGCAGAGGAACAGGCGATAACAATGAGCAGTTCTTC | CASRGTGDNNEQFF
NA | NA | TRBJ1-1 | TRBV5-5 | TGTGCCAGCAGCTTATCCAGGGAGGACACTGAAGCTTTCTTT | CASSLSREDTEAFF
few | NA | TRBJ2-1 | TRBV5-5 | TGTGCCAGCAGCTTGGAGGGCCTACTATACAATGAGCAGTTCTTC | CASSLEGLLYNEQFF
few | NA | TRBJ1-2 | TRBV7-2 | TGTGCCAGCAGCTTAGAAGGGTTCTCCTATGGCTACACCTTC | CASSLEGFSYGYTF
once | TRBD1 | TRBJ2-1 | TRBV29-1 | TGCAGCGGCCAGGGACAGGGGCTTAATGAGCAGTTCTTC | CSGQGQGLNEQFF
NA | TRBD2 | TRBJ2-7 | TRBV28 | TGTGCCAGCAGTTTGTGGACTAGCGGGAGTTACGAGCAGTACTTC | CASSLWTSGSYEQYF
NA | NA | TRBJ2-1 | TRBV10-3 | TGTGCCATCAGTGAGTCTTTGGGGGCAGGGGATATTGATGAGCAGTTCTTC | CAISESLGAGDIDEQFF
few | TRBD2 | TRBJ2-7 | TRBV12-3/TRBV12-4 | TGTGCCAGCAGTCGCCGGGGTAGTAGCGGGAGGGCCGGGAACGAGCAGTACTTC | CASSRRGSSGRAGNEQYF
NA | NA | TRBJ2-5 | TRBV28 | TGTGCCAGCAGTGCCGGGGTCTTGGAGACCCAGTACTTC | CASSAGVLETQYF
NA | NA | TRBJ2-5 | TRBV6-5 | TGTGCCAGCAGTTACTCGTTTGGAGCGCAAGAGACCCAGTACTTC | CASSYSFGAQETQYF
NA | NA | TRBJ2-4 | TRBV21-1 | TGTGCCAGCAACAACGATAGGACTAGCGGGATTCAGGGCATTCAGTACTTC | CASNNDRTSGIQGIQYF
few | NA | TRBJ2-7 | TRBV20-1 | TGCAGTGCTAGAGATAAGGCGGGCAGGGGCTCCTACGAGCAGTACTTC | CSARDKAGRGSYEQYF
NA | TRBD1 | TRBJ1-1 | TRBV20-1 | TGCAGCGCGGGACAGGGGGGGACTGAAGCTTTCTTT | CSAGQGGTEAFF
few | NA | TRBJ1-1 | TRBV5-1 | TGCGCCAGCAGCTCCGCGATACGGACCACTGAAGCTTTCTTT | CASSSAIRTTEAFF
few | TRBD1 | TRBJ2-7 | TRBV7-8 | TGTGCCAGCAGCTCCTACAGGGGGCATCGTCGCGTGGCCGTTTCCTACGAGCAGTACTTC | CASSSYRGHRRVAVSYEQYF
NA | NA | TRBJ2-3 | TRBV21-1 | TGTGCCAGCAGCAACCCGTCAAGGCCGCCTAGCGGGGGCGTTAGCACAGATACGCAGTATTTT | CASSNPSRPPSGGVSTDTQYF
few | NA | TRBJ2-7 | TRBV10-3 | TGTGCCATCAGTGAGTCGCTCAAAAGGGAACCCTACTCCTACGAGCAGTACTTC | CAISESLKREPYSYEQYF
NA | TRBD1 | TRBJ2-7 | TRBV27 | TGTGCCAGCAGTCTCCTCCCGGGGACAGGGGCCTACGAGCAGTACTTC | CASSLLPGTGAYEQYF
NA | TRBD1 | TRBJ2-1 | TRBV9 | TGTGCCAGCAGCGTATACGGGACAGTGTACAATGAGCAGTTCTTC | CASSVYGTVYNEQFF
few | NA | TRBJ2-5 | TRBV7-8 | TGTGCCAGCAGCCCGCGCCGTGACGAGACCCAGTACTTC | CASSPRRDETQYF
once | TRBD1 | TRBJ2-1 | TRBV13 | TGTGCCGGCAGCCTTAACTATCAGACAGGGAATGAGCAGTTCTTC | CAGSLNYQTGNEQFF
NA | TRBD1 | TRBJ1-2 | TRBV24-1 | TGTGCCACCAGTGACTTCGGACAGGGGGCGAATGGCTACACCTTC | CATSDFGQGANGYTF
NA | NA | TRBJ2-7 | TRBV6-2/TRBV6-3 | TGTGCCAGCACCCCTGGGGCCTGCGAGCAGTACTTC | CASTPGACEQYF
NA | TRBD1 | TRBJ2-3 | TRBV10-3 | TGTGCCATCAGAAGACCGGGACAGGGAAACACAGATACGCAGTATTTT | CAIRRPGQGNTDTQYF
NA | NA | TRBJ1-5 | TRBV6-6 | TGTGCCAGCAGTTCGAGAGGGCCCTACAATCAGCCCCAGCATTTT | CASSSRGPYNQPQHF
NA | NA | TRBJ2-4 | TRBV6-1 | TGTGCCAGCAGTGTTTTTGACATGGGTCCTGCCAAAAACATTCAGTACTTC | CASSVFDMGPAKNIQYF
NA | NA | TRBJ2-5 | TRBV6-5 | TGTGCCAGCAGTTTCCAGGGGCGGCCAGAGACCCAGTACTTC | CASSFQGRPETQYF
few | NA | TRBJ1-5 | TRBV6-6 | TGTGCCAGCAGTTATGGGGAGGGCGAACAGCCCCAGCATTTT | CASSYGEGEQPQHF
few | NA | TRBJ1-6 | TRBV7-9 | TGTGCCAGCAGCTTAGAACCCTGGGGTGATTCACCCCTCCACTTT | CASSLEPWGDSPLHF
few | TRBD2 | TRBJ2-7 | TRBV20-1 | TGCAGTGCTAGGGATCCTAGCGGGCCTTCCTACGAGCAGTACTTC | CSARDPSGPSYEQYF
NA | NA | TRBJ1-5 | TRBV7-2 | TGTGCCAGCAGCCCCACAGGGCAGCATCAGCCCCAGCATTTT | CASSPTGQHQPQHF
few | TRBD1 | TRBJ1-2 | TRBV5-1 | TGCGCCAGCAGCTTAGGGGGACAGGCCACTCGCTACACCTTC | CASSLGGQATRYTF
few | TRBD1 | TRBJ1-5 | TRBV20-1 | TGCAGTGCTTCCCCCCCAAGGGGGCTGTATCAGCCCCAGCATTTT | CSASPPRGLYQPQHF